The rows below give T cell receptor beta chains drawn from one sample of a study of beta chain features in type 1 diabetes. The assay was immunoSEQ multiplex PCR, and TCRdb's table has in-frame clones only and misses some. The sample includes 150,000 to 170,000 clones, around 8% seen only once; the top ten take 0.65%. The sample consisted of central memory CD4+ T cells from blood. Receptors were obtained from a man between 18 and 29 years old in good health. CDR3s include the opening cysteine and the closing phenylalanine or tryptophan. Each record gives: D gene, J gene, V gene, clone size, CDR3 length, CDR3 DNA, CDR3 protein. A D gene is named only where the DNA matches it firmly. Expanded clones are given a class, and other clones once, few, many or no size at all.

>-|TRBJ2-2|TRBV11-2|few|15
TGTGCCAGCAGCTTCCGGGGACTTAACACCGGGGAGCTGTTTTTT
CASSFRGLNTGELFF
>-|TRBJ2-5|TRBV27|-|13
TGTGCCAGCAGTTCGGAGGGGCGAGGGACCCAGTACTTC
CASSSEGRGTQYF
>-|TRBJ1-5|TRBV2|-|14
TGTGCCAGCAGTGAAAGGACTTACAATCAGCCCCAGCATTTT
CASSERTYNQPQHF
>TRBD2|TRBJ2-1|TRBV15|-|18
TGTGCCACCAGCAGAGATCTCGTAGGTAGCGGGGGCTACAATGAGCAGTTCTTC
CATSRDLVGSGGYNEQFF
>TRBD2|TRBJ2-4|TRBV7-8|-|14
TGTGCCAGCAGCTCCTACCCCGGGGGGAACATTCAGTACTTC
CASSSYPGGNIQYF
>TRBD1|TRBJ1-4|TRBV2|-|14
TGTGCCAGCAGTGAGGGGCAGGGGGAAGAAAAACTGTTTTTT
CASSEGQGEEKLFF
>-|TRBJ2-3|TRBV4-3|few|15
TGCGCCAGCAGTCTACACGGACTCCCCACAGATACGCAGTATTTT
CASSLHGLPTDTQYF
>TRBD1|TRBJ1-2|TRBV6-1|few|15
TGTGCCAGCATTCCAAATCGAGGGGGCGTCAATGGCTACACCTTC
CASIPNRGGVNGYTF
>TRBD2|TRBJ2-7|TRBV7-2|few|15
TGTGCCAGCAGCACCACTAGCGGGCCTTCCTACGAGCAGTACTTC
CASSTTSGPSYEQYF
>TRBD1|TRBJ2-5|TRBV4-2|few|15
TGTGCCAGCAGCCTTGAGGGGGCCCCCGGGAAGACCCAGTACTTC
CASSLEGAPGKTQYF
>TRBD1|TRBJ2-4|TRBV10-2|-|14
TGCGCCACCGGACAGGGCCTAGCCAAAAACATTCAGTACTTC
CATGQGLAKNIQYF
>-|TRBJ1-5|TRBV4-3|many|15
TGCGCCAGCAGCCAAGAGGGGGGAGGGGATCAGCCCCAGCATTTT
CASSQEGGGDQPQHF
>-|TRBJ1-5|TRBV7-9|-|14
TGTGCCAGCAGCCTCCTCTATAGCAATCAGCCCCAGCATTTT
CASSLLYSNQPQHF
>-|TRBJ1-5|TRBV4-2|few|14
TGTGCCAGCAGCTTGGAGCAGCTCGAAGAGCCCCAGCATTTT
CASSLEQLEEPQHF
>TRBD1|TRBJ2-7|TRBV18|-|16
TGTGCCAGCTCACCACCTGGACAGGCTCGTTCCCCCGAGCAGTACTTC
CASSPPGQARSPEQYF
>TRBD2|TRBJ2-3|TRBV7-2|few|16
TGTGCCAGCAGCCCGCGACTAGCGGGGGCGAGAAATACGCAGTATTTT
CASSPRLAGARNTQYF
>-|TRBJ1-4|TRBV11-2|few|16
TGTGCCAGCAGCAGGCGACCGACAGCGAATAATGAAAAACTGTTTTTT
CASSRRPTANNEKLFF
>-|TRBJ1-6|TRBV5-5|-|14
TGTGCCAGCAGCCCAACCACAGGGAATTCACCCCTCCACTTT
CASSPTTGNSPLHF
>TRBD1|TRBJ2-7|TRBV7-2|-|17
TGTGCCAGCAGCTCCCAAGGGGGCACCCCATATTCCTACGAGCAGTACTTC
CASSSQGGTPYSYEQYF
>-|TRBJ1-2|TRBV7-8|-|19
TGTGCCAGCAGCTTATACCGTCTGAGGAGGGGCGATTCTAACTATGGCTACACCTTC
CASSLYRLRRGDSNYGYTF